This T cell receptor (beta chain) was captured in a study of blood T cell repertoires in COVID-19. About the research overall: Sources were T cells, B-cell-depleted T cells, or PBMCs; the material itself was cDNA or gDNA.

Measured with immunoSEQ multiplex PCR; TCRdb has only the in-frame clones, and not every one. The sample consists of 12,000 to 15,000 clones, roughly nine tenths of them appearing once. The CDR3 is 13 residues long. Germline-derived CDR1 and CDR2 are SGHRS and YFSETQ. Trimming pared 2 bases from V and 6 bases from J, leaving 12 bases between. V and J are TRBV5-1 and TRBJ2-7; D possibly corresponds to TRBD2 (5 bases). The TCR was taken from a human donor in a cohort sampled during active COVID-19. Input material: peripheral blood. For the CDR3, the DNA is TGCGCCAGCAGCTTTCAGATCCGGGGCGAGCAGTACTTC. Protein product: CASSFQIRGEQYF.